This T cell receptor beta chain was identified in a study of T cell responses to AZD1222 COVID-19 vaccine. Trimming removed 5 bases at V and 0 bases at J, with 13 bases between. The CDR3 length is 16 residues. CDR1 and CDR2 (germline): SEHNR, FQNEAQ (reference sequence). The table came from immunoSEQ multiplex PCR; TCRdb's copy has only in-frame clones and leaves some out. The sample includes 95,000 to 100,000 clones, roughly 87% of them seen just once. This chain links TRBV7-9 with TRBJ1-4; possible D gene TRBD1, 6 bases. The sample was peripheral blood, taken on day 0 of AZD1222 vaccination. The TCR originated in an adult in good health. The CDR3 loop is CASSPGQLPTNEKLFF. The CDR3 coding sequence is TGTGCCAGCAGCCCTGGACAGCTCCCAACTAATGAAAAACTGTTTTTT.